This entry lists 12 T cell receptor beta chains sequenced from one sample in a study of blood T cell repertoires in COVID-19 (dated by TCRdb to the early 2020s). The library was prepared using the immunoSEQ multiplex PCR assay. Imported from immuneACCESS, the table was reduced by TCRdb to in-frame sequences with V and J called. These copies leave out some clones; in studies compared against another copy, an unresolved V gene accounts for under half, and the cause of the remainder is not known. In this sample the table shows 170,000 or so clones, over 90% of which occur a single time. Jointly, the top ten make up approximately 0.5% of the sample. The material sequenced was peripheral blood. The receptors originated from a man in his forties or fifties with acute or convalescent COVID-19.

This chain uses TRBV6-5 with TRBJ1-1; 7 bases are shared with TRBD1. This CDR3 region has 14 residues. Germline V gives CDR1 MNHEY, CDR2 SVGAGI. Trimming cost V 8 bases and J 4 bases; bases outside gene matches: 10. The CDR3 loop is CASGLTGAGTEAFF. CDR3 DNA sequence: TGTGCCAGCGGACTTACAGGGGCCGGCACTGAAGCTTTCTTT.

The J gene is TRBJ2-1, the V gene TRBV7-2; a possible D gene is TRBD2 (5 bases). Germline loops: CDR1 SGHTA, CDR2 FQGNSA. Trimming cost V 1 base and J 5 bases, with 12 bases left between them. The CDR3 spans 15 residues. The CDR3 reads CASSLGALGDNEQFF. The CDR3 DNA is TGTGCCAGCAGCTTAGGGGCACTGGGAGACAATGAGCAGTTCTTC. The full variable domain, completed using reference TRBV7-2 and TRBJ2-1, is GAGVSQSPSNKVTEKGKDVELRCDPISGHTALYWYRQSLGQGLEFLIYFQGNSAPDKSGLPSDRFSAERTGGSVSTLTIQRTQQEDSAVYLCASSLGALGDNEQFFGPGTRLTVL.

This chain joins TRBV4-1 and TRBJ2-5; TRBD1 matches 10 bases. Germline CDR1 and CDR2: MGHRA and YSYEKL. This CDR3 has 15 residues. V trimming: 3 bases; J trimming: 5 bases; junction bases outside the gene matches: 6. DNA of the CDR3: TGCGCCAGCAGCCAGGCGACAGGGGGCATGGAGACCCAGTACTTC. Protein sequence: CASSQATGGMETQYF.

The rearrangement uses TRBV7-6 and TRBJ1-5; D gene uncertain. Germline V lookup: CDR1 SGHVS, CDR2 FNYEAQ. Trimming pared 4 bases from V and 0 bases from J, leaving 13 bases between. The CDR3 is 16 residues long. CDR3 residues: CASSSGLRYSNQPQHF. CDR3 nucleotides: TGTGCCAGCAGCTCCGGTTTGCGATATAGCAATCAGCCCCAGCATTTT.

The gene calls are TRBV7-8 and TRBJ2-2, with D perhaps TRBD1 (5 bases). Germline V lookup: CDR1 SGHVS, CDR2 FQNEAQ. The CDR3 length is 16 residues. Deletions cut 7 bases from V and 2 bases from J, with 17 bases between. CDR3 loop: CASTGQSGLNTGELFF. CDR3 coding DNA: TGTGCCAGCACCGGACAATCAGGGCTAAACACCGGGGAGCTGTTTTTT.

Notes on this clone: This sample also contains other DNA sequences that code for the same CDR3. The genes are TRBV7-2 and TRBJ1-6, with TRBD1 matching 7 bases. Germline V gene lookup returns CDR1 SGHTA and CDR2 FQGNSA. The CDR3 loop spans 15 amino acids. Trimming cost V 1 base and J 7 bases; bases outside gene matches: 4. The DNA for the CDR3 is TGTGCCAGCAGCTTAGGAGGGACAGAAAATTCACCCCTCCACTTT. Amino acid sequence: CASSLGGTENSPLHF.

This chain connects TRBV7-3 to TRBJ1-6; tentative D call: TRBD1 (5 bases). Per the germline V gene, CDR1 is SGHTA and CDR2 is FQGTGA. V dropped 1 base and J dropped 7 bases, with 14 bases sitting between them. The CDR3 length is 16 residues. CDR3 sequence (DNA): TGTGCCAGCAGCTTAATGGGCAGGGCTCGGAATTCACCCCTCCACTTT. Translation: CASSLMGRARNSPLHF.

The V gene is TRBV28, the J gene TRBJ2-1; 9 positions match TRBD2. J was trimmed by 6 bases and V by 2 bases; bases with no gene match: 5. CDR1 is MDHEN, CDR2 SYDVKM, per germline. CDR3 length: 15 amino acids. In nucleotides, the CDR3 is TGTGCCAGCAGTTTACCGGCGGGAGGGGTCAATGAGCAGTTCTTC. It yields the protein CASSLPAGGVNEQFF.

The chain uses TRBV6-5 and TRBJ1-6, with no clear D. This CDR3 contains 15 residues. Germline V gives CDR1 MNHEY, CDR2 SVGAGI. Trimming stripped 0 bases from V and 2 bases from J, with 5 bases between. CDR3 DNA sequence: TGTGCCAGCAGTTACTCTACGGCCTATAATTCACCCCTCCACTTT. Translating it yields CASSYSTAYNSPLHF.

The chain recombines TRBV11-2 with TRBJ2-3, with unresolved D. CDR3 length: 14 residues. Trimming stripped 1 base from V and 2 bases from J, with 7 bases between. CDR1 is SGHAT, CDR2 FQNNGV, per germline. The DNA for the CDR3 is TGTGCCAGCAGCTTAGCCCAGGACACAGATACGCAGTATTTT. This encodes CASSLAQDTDTQYF.

The V gene is TRBV20-1, the J gene TRBJ1-1; D ambiguous. The CDR3 loop spans 11 amino acids. Germline V CDR1 and CDR2: DFQATT, SNEGSKA (reference sequence). Trimming shortened V by 0 bases and J by 6 bases, and 5 bases separated the two germline ends. CDR3 loop: CSARDLSEAFF. The CDR3 bases are TGCAGTGCTAGAGATCTTTCTGAAGCTTTCTTT.

CDR3 in amino acids: CASTLGSSGAGNTIYF. As DNA, the CDR3 is TGTGCCAGCACCTTAGGATCCTCGGGGGCTGGAAACACCATATATTTT. The J gene is TRBJ1-3, the V gene TRBV28; tentative D call: TRBD1 (5 bases). The CDR3 covers 16 residues. V lost 7 bases to trimming and J lost 2 bases, with 18 bases between them. CDR1 is MDHEN and CDR2 is SYDVKM in the germline V gene.